A single sample gave rise to the 8 T cell receptor beta chains below, sequenced in a study of cytomegalovirus exposure and HLA in healthy donors. Measured with immunoSEQ multiplex PCR; TCRdb has only the in-frame clones, and not every one. The sample contains about 130,000 clones, approximately 94% of which appear only once. The sample was PBMCs. The receptors derive from a young woman in good health and CMV-seronegative.

This chain joins TRBV19 and TRBJ1-1; no definite D call. V was pared by 7 bases and J by 1 base, with 16 bases between. Germline CDR1 LNHDA, CDR2 SQIVND (reference sequence). The CDR3 loop spans 15 amino acids. The CDR3 is CASTNIPRSNTEAFF. For the CDR3, the DNA is TGTGCCAGTACCAATATCCCCAGATCGAACACTGAAGCTTTCTTT.

The chain combines TRBV5-1 with TRBJ1-4; unclear D gene. Trimming pared 0 bases from V and 5 bases from J, leaving 11 bases between. This CDR3 has 15 residues. Germline V gene sequence: CDR1 SGHRS, CDR2 YFSETQ. CDR3 sequence reads: CASSLGTQSNEKLFF. The CDR3 DNA reads as TGCGCCAGCAGCTTGGGGACTCAATCCAATGAAAAACTGTTTTTT.

The chain joins TRBV29-1 to TRBJ2-7; maybe TRBD1 (5 bases). Trimming left V 3 bases short and J 1 base short, with 13 bases between. The CDR3 runs 14 residues. CDR1 and CDR2 from the germline V gene are SQVTM and ANQGSEA. CDR3 sequence reads: CSVDRQGTSYEQYF. The CDR3 nucleotides are TGCAGCGTTGACAGGCAGGGCACATCCTACGAGCAGTACTTC.

This chain links TRBV29-1 with TRBJ2-1; weak D call: TRBD2 (5 bases). This CDR3 has 14 residues. CDR1 SQVTM and CDR2 ANQGSEA come from the germline V gene. V was pared by 3 bases and J by 0 bases, with 9 bases between. The CDR3 region has the DNA TGCAGCGTTGATGGCGCGGGCTCCTACAATGAGCAGTTCTTC. Its translation: CSVDGAGSYNEQFF.

V is TRBV30 and J is TRBJ1-1, with D possibly being TRBD1 (5 bases). Looked up from germline, CDR1 is GTSNPN and CDR2 is SVGIG (reference sequence). CDR3 length: 13 amino acids. Between the trimmed V and J ends, which lost 4 bases and 1 base, there was a span of 10 bases. The CDR3 protein is CAWKGMGNTEAFF. The DNA for the CDR3 is TGTGCCTGGAAGGGGATGGGGAACACTGAAGCTTTCTTT.

This clone was seen just once. This chain links TRBV28 with TRBJ1-3; D is perhaps TRBD1 (6 bases). Germline V gene sequence: CDR1 MDHEN, CDR2 SYDVKM. The CDR3 length is 15 residues. Trimming took 5 bases from V and 7 from J, leaving 18 bases between them. The CDR3 coding sequence is TGTGCCAGCAGTCCGAACAGGGTTCGCGCGAACACCATATATTTT. Protein product: CASSPNRVRANTIYF.

The V and J genes are TRBV19 and TRBJ2-3; 8 bases line up with TRBD2. V was clipped by 8 bases and J by 1 base; unmatched bases: 14. This CDR3 contains 17 residues. Germline V CDR1 and CDR2: LNHDA, SQIVND (reference sequence). CDR3 nucleotide sequence: TGTGCCAGTGGTGGAGGGCGGGAGGTTTCGGGCACAGATACGCAGTATTTT. It yields the protein CASGGGREVSGTDTQYF.

For this clone: Other DNA sequences within the sample encode an identical CDR3. The chain links TRBV5-1 to TRBJ2-3; D remains ambiguous. Trimming left V 3 bases short and J 3 bases short, with 5 bases between. The germline CDR1 and CDR2 sequences are SGHRS and YFSETQ. The CDR3 spans 12 residues. Here the CDR3 DNA reads TGCGCCAGCAGCTCAGGAACAGATACGCAGTATTTT. Protein sequence: CASSSGTDTQYF.